The clone carrying this T cell receptor (beta chain) has a single count. In the authors' workflow: By means of reference gene primer amplification, nucleated cell counts were estimated. TCRdb's table, derived via immunoSEQ multiplex PCR, lists solely in-frame clones and lacks some. D and trimming come from the DNA, and the V and J calls and clone size come from that table. This sample carries just under 50,000 clones, 86% of them seen once, and the ten largest clones take roughly 14%. The data stem from a study of blood T cell repertoires in COVID-19. On the study more broadly: The samples span acute and convalescent COVID-19 from the United States, Italy and Spain. PBMCs, B-cell-depleted T cells, or T cells provided the cDNA or gDNA that made up the material.

Per the germline V gene, CDR1 is ENHRY and CDR2 is SYGVKD. This CDR3 region has 16 residues. V lost 6 bases, J lost 0 bases, and 9 bases stayed unmatched. What was sequenced was peripheral blood. This receptor was taken from a human donor in a cohort sampled during active COVID-19. This chain uses TRBV10-3 with TRBJ2-3; 7 bases fit TRBD1. The CDR3 DNA reads TGTGCCATCAGCAAAATGACAGGGACAAGCACAGATACGCAGTATTTT. Translating it yields CAISKMTGTSTDTQYF.